This T cell receptor beta chain emerged from a study of CD8+ T cells in alopecia areata. Overall study context: Grafted skin came from C3H/HeJ donors with spontaneous alopecia (roughly 6-12 months old) and was placed on roughly 7-11-week-old female C3H/HeJ mice.

With 6 bases removed from V and 3 bases from J, the gap between germline ends came to 9 bases. The length of the CDR3 is 13 residues. The germline V gene has CDR1 NNHDY and CDR2 SYVADS. This clone was seen a few times. Gene names are mouse gene names. Read sequence stops 4 residues before the CDR3 end, and the germline J gene provides the missing end. Reverse transcribed after extraction, RNA yielded cDNA as the sequencing template. Method: immunoSEQ multiplex PCR; TCRdb's copy keeps in-frame clones and lacks some. The specimen has about 110,000 clones, none found just once. Sequencing was done on a sample of lesional skin. The sequence was collected from a C3H/HeJ mouse with alopecia areata. This strain's MHC haplotype is H2-k. The V call is TRBV13-3, the J call TRBJ1-4; D might be TRBD1 (5 bases). CDR3 DNA (partial): TGTGCCAGCAAGGGGTTCGCCAACGAA. Amino acids: CASKGFANE. From start to end, the CDR3 is CASKGFANERLFF.